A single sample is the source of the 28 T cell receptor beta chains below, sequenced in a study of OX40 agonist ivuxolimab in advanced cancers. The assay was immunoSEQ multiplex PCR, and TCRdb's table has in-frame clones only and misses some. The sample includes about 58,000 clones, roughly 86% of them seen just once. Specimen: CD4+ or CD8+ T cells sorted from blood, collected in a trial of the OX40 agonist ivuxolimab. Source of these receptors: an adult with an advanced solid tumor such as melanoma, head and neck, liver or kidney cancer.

CDR3 coding DNA: TGTGCCAGCAGCCCGGGACAGACCACATATGGCTACACCTTC. Amino acids: CASSPGQTTYGYTF. The rearrangement links TRBV28 to TRBJ1-2; 7 nucleotides align to TRBD1. Germline lookup yields CDR1 MDHEN and CDR2 SYDVKM. V shed 6 bases and J 5 bases; nucleotides not matched to a gene: 9. CDR3 length: 14 residues.

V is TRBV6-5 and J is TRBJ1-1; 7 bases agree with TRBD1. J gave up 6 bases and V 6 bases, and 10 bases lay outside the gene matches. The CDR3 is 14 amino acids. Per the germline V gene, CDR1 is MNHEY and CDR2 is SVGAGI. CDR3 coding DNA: TGTGCCAGCAGCCGGACAGGCATCAGTGCTGAAGCTTTCTTT. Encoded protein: CASSRTGISAEAFF.

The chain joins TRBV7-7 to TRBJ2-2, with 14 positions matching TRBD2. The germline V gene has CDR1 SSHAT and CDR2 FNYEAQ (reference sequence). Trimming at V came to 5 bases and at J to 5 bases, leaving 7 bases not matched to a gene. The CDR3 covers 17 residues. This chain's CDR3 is CASSPGTSGGGTGELFF. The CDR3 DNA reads TGTGCCAGCAGCCCCGGGACTAGCGGGGGTGGAACCGGGGAGCTGTTTTTT.

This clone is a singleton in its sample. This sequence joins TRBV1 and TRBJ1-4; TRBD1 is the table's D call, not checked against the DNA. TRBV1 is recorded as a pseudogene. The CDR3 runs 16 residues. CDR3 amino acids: CTSSRQPGQGNEKLFF. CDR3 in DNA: TGCACCAGCAGCCGGCAGCCGGGACAGGGTAATGAAAAACTGTTTTTT.

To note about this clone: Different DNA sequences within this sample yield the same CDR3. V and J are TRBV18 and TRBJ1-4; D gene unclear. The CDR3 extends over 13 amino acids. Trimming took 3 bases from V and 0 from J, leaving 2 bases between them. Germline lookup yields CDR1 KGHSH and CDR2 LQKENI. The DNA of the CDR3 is TGTGCCAGCTCACCCCCAACTAATGAAAAACTGTTTTTT. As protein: CASSPPTNEKLFF.

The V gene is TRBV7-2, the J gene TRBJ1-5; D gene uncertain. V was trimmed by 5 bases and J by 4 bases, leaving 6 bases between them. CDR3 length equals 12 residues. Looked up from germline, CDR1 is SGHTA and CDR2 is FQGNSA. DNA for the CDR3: TGTGCCAGCAGCGATGGGAATCAGCCCCAGCATTTT. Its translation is CASSDGNQPQHF.

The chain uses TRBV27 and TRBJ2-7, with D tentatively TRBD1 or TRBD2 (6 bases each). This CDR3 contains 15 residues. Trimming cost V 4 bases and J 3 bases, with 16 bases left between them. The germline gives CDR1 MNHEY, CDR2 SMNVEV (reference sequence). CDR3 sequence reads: CASSSVGGPIYEQYF. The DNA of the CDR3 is TGTGCCAGCAGTTCCGTTGGGGGGCCCATCTACGAGCAGTACTTC.

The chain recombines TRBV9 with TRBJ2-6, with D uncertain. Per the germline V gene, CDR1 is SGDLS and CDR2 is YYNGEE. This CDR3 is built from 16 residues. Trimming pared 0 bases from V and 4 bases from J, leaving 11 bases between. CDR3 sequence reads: CASSVAVVSGANVLTF. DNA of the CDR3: TGTGCCAGCAGCGTAGCAGTGGTATCCGGGGCCAACGTCCTGACTTTC.

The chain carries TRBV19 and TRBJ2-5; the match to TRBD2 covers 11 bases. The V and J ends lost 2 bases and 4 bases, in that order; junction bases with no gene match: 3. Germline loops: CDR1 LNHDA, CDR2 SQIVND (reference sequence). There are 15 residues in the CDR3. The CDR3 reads CASSIKGLAAETQYF. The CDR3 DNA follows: TGTGCCAGTAGTATAAAGGGACTAGCGGCAGAGACCCAGTACTTC.

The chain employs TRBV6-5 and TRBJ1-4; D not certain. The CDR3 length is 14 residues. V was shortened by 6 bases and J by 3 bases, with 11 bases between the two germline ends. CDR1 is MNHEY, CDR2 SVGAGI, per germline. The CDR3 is CASSYGSANEKLFF. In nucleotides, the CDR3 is TGTGCCAGCAGCTATGGGTCGGCTAATGAAAAACTGTTTTTT.

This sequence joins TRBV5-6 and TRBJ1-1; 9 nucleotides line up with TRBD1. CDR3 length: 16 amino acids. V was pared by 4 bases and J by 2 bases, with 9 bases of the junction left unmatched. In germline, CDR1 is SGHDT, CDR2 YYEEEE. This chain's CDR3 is CASSATGGEGNTEAFF. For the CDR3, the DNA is TGTGCCAGCAGCGCTACAGGGGGCGAGGGAAACACTGAAGCTTTCTTT. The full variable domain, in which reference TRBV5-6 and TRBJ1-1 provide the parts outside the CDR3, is DAGVTQSPTHLIKTRGQQVTLRCSPKSGHDTVSWYQQALGQGPQFIFQYYEEEERQRGNFPDRFSGHQFPNYSSELNVNALLLGDSALYLCASSATGGEGNTEAFFGQGTRLTVV.

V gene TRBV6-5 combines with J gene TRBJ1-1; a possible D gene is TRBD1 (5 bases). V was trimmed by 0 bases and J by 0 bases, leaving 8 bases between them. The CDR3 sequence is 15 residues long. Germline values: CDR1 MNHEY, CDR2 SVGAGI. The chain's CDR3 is CASSYSGGVNTEAFF. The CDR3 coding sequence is TGTGCCAGCAGTTACTCGGGAGGGGTGAACACTGAAGCTTTCTTT.

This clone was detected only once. CDR3: CASSPGGAGDEKLFF. CDR3 nucleotide sequence: TGTGCCAGCAGCCCGGGCGGGGCGGGGGATGAAAAACTGTTTTTT. The chain uses TRBV5-4 and TRBJ1-4, with a possible D match to TRBD1 (5 bases). The CDR3 spans 15 residues. Germline values: CDR1 SGHNT, CDR2 YYREEE (reference sequence). V was trimmed by 4 bases and J by 6 bases, leaving 16 bases between them.

The CDR3 spells CASSSGGAREQYF. As DNA, the CDR3 is TGTGCCAGTAGTAGCGGGGGGGCCCGCGAGCAGTACTTC. The rearrangement joins TRBV19 to TRBJ2-7; 9 positions agree with TRBD2. CDR3 length: 13 residues. The germline CDR1 and CDR2 sequences are LNHDA and SQIVND (reference sequence). J gave up 6 bases and V 4 bases, and 4 bases lay outside the gene matches.

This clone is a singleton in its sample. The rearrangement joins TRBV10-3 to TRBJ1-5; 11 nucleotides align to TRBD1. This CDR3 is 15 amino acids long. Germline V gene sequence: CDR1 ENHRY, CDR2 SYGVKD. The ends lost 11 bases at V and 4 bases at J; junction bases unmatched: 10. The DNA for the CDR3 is TGTGCCTCGGGACAGGGGGACATCCCTAATCAGCCCCAGCATTTT. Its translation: CASGQGDIPNQPQHF.

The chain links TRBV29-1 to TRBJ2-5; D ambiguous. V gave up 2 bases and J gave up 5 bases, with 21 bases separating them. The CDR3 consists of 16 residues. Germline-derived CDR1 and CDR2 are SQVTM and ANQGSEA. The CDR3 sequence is CSVERSGRLASETQYF. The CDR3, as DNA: TGCAGCGTTGAAAGAAGTGGCAGGTTGGCTTCTGAGACCCAGTACTTC.

The CDR3, as DNA: TGTGCCAGCTCACAGGGCCCCACTGAAGCTTTCTTT. It encodes CASSQGPTEAFF. This chain connects TRBV18 to TRBJ1-1; D is undetermined. Germline CDR1 reads KGHSH; CDR2 reads LQKENI. Trimming shortened V by 4 bases and J by 4 bases, and 7 bases separated the two germline ends. The CDR3 extends over 12 amino acids.

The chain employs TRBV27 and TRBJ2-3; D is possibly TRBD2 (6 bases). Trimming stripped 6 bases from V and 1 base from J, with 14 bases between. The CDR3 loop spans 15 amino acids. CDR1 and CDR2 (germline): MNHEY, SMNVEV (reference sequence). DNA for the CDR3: TGTGCCAGCAGCTCCCGGGGGTCTCGCACAGATACGCAGTATTTT. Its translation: CASSSRGSRTDTQYF.

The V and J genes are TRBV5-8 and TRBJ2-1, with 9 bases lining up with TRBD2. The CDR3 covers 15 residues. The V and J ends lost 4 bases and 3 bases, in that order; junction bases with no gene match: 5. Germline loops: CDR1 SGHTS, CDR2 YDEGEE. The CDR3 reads CASSPSGGRYNEQFF. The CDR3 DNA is TGTGCCAGCAGCCCCAGCGGGGGGCGCTACAATGAGCAGTTCTTC. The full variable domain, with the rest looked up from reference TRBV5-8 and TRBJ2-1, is EAGVTQSPTHLIKTRGQQATLRCSPISGHTSVYWYQQALGLGLQFLLWYDEGEERNRGNFPPRFSGRQFPNYSSELNVNALELEDSALYLCASSPSGGRYNEQFFGPGTRLTVL.

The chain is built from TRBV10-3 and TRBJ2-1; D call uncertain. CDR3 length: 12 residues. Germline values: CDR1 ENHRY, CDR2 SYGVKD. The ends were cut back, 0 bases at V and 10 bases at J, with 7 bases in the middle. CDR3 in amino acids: CAISESGREQFF. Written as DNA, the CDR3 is TGTGCCATCAGTGAGTCCGGTAGAGAGCAGTTCTTC.

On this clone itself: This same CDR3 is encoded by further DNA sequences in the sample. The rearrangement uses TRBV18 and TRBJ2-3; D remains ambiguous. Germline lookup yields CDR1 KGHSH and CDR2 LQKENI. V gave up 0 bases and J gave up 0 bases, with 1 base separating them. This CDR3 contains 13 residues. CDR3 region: CASSPPSTDTQYF. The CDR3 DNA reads TGTGCCAGCTCACCACCCAGCACAGATACGCAGTATTTT.

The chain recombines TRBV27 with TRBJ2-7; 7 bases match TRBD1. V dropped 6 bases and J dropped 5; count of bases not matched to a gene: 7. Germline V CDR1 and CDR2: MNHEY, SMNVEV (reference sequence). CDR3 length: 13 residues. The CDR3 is CASRRTGVHEQYF. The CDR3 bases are TGTGCCAGCAGGCGCACAGGGGTCCACGAGCAGTACTTC.

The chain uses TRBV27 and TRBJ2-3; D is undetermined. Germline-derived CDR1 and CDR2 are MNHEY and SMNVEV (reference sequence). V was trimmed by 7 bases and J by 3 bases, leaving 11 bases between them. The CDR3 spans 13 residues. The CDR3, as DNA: TGTGCCAGCAAACAATCGTGGACAGATACGCAGTATTTT. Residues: CASKQSWTDTQYF.

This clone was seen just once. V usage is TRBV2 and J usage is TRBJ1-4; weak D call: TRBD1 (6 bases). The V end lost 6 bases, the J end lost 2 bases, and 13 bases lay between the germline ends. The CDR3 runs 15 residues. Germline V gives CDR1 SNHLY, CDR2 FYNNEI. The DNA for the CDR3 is TGTGCCAGCAGATGGGACATGTGGACTAATGAAAAACTGTTTTTT. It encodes CASRWDMWTNEKLFF.

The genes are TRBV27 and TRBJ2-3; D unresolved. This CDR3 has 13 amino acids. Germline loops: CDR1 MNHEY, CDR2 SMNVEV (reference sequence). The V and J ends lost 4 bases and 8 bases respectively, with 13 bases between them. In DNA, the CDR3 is TGTGCCAGCAGTTCCGGGCCGAGTCGTACGCAGTATTTT. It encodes CASSSGPSRTQYF.

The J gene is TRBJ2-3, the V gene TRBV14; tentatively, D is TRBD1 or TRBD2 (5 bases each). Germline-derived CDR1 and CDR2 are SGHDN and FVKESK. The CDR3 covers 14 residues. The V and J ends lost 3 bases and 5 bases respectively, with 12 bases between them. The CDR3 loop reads CASSQQMGEDTQYF. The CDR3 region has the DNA TGTGCCAGCAGCCAGCAAATGGGGGAAGATACGCAGTATTTT.

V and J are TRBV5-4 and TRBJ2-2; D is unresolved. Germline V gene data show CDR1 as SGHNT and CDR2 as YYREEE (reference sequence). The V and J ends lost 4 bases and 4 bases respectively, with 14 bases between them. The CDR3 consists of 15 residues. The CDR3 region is CASSKDGRATGELFF. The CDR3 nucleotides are TGTGCCAGCAGCAAGGACGGTCGTGCCACCGGGGAGCTGTTTTTT.

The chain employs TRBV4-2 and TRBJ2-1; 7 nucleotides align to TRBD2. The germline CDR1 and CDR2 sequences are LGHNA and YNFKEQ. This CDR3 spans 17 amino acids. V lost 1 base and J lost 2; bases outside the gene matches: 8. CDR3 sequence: CASSQVLGAGAYNEQFF. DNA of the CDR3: TGTGCCAGCAGCCAAGTCCTCGGGGCGGGGGCCTACAATGAGCAGTTCTTC.